This T cell receptor (beta chain) was found in a study of Ad26.COV2.S vaccination and SARS-CoV-2 variants. TCRdb's copy holds only in-frame clones and misses some; the assay was immunoSEQ multiplex PCR. The sample lists about 420,000 clones; more than 75% were seen once. Treatment in this sample: some 20 received Ad26.COV2.S at low or high dose, single or two shots; about 5 received placebo; per-sample allocation not given. The samples were gathered on day 63 after the first injection of vaccine or placebo. The V segment lost 4 bases and the J segment 4 bases; nucleotides outside the gene matches: 5. The CDR3 has 16 amino acids. Per the germline V gene, CDR1 is MNHEY and CDR2 is SVGEGT.

The V and J genes are TRBV6-2 or TRBV6-3 and TRBJ2-3; TRBD2 matches 13 bases. This sequence originates from a person between 18 and 65 years old who received the Ad26.COV2.S COVID-19 vaccine or a placebo. The sequencing used peripheral blood, collected in a trial of Ad26.COV2.S vaccine versus placebo. For the CDR3, the DNA is TGTGCCAGCAGTTCTACTAGCGGGGGGGCTGCAGATACGCAGTATTTT. It yields the protein CASSSTSGGAADTQYF.